These 6 T cell receptor beta chains originate from one sample sequenced in a study of CD8 T cells in Susac syndrome. RNA was extracted with the RNeasy kit, and a quantity of about 0.45 to 1 ug was reverse transcribed using random hexamers. MiXCR, applied by TCRdb to the immunoSEQ multiplex PCR reads, yields one record per CDR3 protein. The repertoire holds 130,000 or so distinct CDR3 sequences, more than 75% seen once, with around 0.24% in the top ten. Input material: CD8+ T cells from PBMCs. The source of these receptors is a human donor with multiple sclerosis.

The V and J genes are TRBV6-5 and TRBJ1-2; D remains unclear. Trimming stripped 0 bases from V and 6 bases from J, with 8 bases between. The germline CDR1 and CDR2 sequences are MNHEY and SVGAGI. This CDR3 is built from 13 residues. The CDR3 DNA is TGTGCCAGCAGTTACTCGACGTGGGATGGCTACACCTTC. This codes for CASSYSTWDGYTF.

This clonotype was observed once. The CDR3 is CASSWTGEGAQETQYF. CDR3 DNA: TGTGCCAGCAGTTGGACAGGGGAAGGGGCCCAAGAGACCCAGTACTTC. The chain combines TRBV6-5 with TRBJ2-5; 9 bases are a match to TRBD1. The CDR3 runs to 16 residues. Per germline, CDR1 MNHEY and CDR2 SVGAGI. J gave up 1 base and V 4 bases, and 7 bases lay outside the gene matches.

This clonotype has a handful of counts. V and J are TRBV4-1 and TRBJ2-3; 11 nucleotides align to TRBD1. CDR3 length: 16 residues. Germline CDR1 is MGHRA and CDR2 is YSYEKL. The trim removed 0 bases at V and 5 bases at J, leaving 4 bases unmatched. DNA of the CDR3: TGCGCCAGCAGCCAAGAACAGGACAGGGGGCTAGATACGCAGTATTTT. Its translation: CASSQEQDRGLDTQYF.

The chain recombines TRBV4-2 with TRBJ2-1; 12 bases align to TRBD2. The V and J ends lost 4 bases and 8 bases, in that order; junction bases with no gene match: 18. The CDR3 covers 19 residues. CDR1 LGHNA and CDR2 YNFKEQ come from the germline V gene. CDR3: CASSLNLAHRTSGIHEQFF. In DNA form, the CDR3 reads TGTGCCAGCAGCCTCAACTTGGCCCACCGGACTAGCGGGATCCATGAGCAGTTCTTC.

The chain links TRBV7-9 to TRBJ2-1; TRBD1 matches at 8 bases. This CDR3 comprises 12 residues. Looked up from germline, CDR1 is SEHNR and CDR2 is FQNEAQ (reference sequence). Trimming took 6 bases from V and 10 from J; bases not matched to a gene: 5. This CDR3 is CASSGQGGEQFF. In DNA, the CDR3 is TGTGCCAGCAGTGGACAGGGCGGAGAGCAGTTCTTC.

The chain is built from TRBV18 and TRBJ2-7; 8 bases line up with TRBD2. CDR3 size: 16 residues. The ends lost 2 bases at V and 6 bases at J; junction bases unmatched: 12. The germline gives CDR1 KGHSH, CDR2 LQKENI. The CDR3 region has the DNA TGTGCCAGCTCACCAACACGGGGAGCGGGAGATGGCGAGCAGTACTTC. Protein: CASSPTRGAGDGEQYF.